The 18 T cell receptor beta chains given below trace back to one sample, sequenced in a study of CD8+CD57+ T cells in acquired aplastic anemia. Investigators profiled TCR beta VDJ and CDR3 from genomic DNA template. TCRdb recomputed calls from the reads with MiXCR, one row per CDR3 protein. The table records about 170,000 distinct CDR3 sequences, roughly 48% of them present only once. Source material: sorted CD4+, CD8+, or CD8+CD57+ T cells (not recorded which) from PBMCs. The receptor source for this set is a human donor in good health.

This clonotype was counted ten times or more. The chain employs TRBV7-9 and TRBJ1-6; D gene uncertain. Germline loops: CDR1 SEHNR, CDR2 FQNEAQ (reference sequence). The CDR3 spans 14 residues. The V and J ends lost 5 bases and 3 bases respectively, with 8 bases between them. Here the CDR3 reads CASSAQNYNSPLHF. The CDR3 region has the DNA TGTGCCAGCAGCGCCCAAAACTATAATTCACCCCTCCACTTT.

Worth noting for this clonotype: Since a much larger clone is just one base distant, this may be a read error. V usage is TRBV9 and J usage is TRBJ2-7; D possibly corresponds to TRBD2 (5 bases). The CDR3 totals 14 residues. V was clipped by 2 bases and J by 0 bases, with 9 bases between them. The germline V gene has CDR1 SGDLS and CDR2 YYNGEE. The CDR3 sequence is CASSVCGSSYEQYF. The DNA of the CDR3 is TGTGCCAGCAGCGTTTGCGGGTCCTCCTACGAGCAGTACTTC.

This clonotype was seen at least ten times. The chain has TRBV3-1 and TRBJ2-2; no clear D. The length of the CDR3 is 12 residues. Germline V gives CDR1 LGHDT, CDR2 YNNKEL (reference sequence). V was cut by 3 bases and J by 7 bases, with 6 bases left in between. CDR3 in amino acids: CASSHSVGELFF. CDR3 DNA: TGTGCCAGCAGCCATTCGGTCGGGGAGCTGTTTTTT.

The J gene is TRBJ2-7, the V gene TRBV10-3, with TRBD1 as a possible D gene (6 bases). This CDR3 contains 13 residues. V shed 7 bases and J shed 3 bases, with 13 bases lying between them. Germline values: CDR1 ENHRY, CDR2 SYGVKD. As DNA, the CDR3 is TGTGCCATCAATTCCGCAGGGGTCTACGAGCAGTACTTC. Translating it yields CAINSAGVYEQYF.

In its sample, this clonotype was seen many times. The DNA of the CDR3 is TGTGCCAGCAGTGTTGGCCGGCTCAATCAGCCCCAGCATTTT. This sequence encodes CASSVGRLNQPQHF. The chain couples TRBV2 to TRBJ1-5; no clear D gene. CDR3 length: 14 amino acids. Trimming cost V 4 bases and J 3 bases, with 10 bases left between them. Germline CDR1 reads SNHLY; CDR2 reads FYNNEI.

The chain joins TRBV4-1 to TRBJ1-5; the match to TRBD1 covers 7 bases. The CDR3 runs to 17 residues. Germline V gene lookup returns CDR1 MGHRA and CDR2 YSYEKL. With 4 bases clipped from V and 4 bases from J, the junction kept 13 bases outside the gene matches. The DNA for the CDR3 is TGCGCCAGCAGCCTCACCAGACAGGGAAGTCGAAATCAGCCCCAGCATTTT. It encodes CASSLTRQGSRNQPQHF.

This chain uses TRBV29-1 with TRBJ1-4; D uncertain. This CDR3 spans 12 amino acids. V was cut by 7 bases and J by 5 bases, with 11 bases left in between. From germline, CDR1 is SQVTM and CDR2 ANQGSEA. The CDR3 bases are TGCAGCGGAGGTGATGGGAATGAAAAACTGTTTTTT. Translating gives CSGGDGNEKLFF.

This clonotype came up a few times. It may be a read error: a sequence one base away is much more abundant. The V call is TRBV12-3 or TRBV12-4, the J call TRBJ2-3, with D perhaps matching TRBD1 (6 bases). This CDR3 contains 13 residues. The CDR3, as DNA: TGTGCCAGCATCATCAGGGGTACAGATACGCAGTGTTTT. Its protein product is CASIIRGTDTQCF.

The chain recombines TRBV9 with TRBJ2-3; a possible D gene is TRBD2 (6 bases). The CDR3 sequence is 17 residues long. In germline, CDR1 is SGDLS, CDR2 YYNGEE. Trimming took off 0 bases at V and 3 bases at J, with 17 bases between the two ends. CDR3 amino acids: CASSVDRQLARTDTQYF. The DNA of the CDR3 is TGTGCCAGCAGCGTAGACCGTCAACTAGCTCGGACAGATACGCAGTATTTT. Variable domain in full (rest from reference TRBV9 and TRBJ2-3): DSGVTQTPKHLITATGQRVTLRCSPRSGDLSVYWYQQSLDQGLQFLIQYYNGEERAKGNILERFSAQQFPDLHSELNLSSLELGDSALYFCASSVDRQLARTDTQYFGPGTRLTVL.

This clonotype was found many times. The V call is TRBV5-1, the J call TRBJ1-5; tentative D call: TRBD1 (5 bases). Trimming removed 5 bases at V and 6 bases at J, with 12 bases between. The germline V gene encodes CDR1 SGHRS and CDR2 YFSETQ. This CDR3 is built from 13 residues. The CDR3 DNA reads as TGCGCCAGCAGTCACGGGGGGGGTCAGCCCCAGCATTTT. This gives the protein CASSHGGGQPQHF.

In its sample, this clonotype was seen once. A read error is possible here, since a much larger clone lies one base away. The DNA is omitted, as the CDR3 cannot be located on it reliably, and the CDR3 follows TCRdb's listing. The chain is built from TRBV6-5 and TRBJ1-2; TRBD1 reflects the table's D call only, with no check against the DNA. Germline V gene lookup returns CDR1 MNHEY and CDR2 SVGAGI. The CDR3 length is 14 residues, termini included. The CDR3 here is CASSFGQGTGGYAF.

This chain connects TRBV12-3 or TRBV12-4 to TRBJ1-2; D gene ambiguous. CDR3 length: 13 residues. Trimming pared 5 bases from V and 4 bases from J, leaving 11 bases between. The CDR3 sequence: CASSHSERYGYTF. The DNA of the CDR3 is TGTGCCAGCAGTCACTCCGAACGCTATGGCTACACCTTC.

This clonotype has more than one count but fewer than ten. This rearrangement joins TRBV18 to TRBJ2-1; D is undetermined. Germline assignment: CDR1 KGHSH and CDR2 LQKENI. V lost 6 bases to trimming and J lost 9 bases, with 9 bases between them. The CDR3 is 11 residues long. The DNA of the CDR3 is TGTGCCAGCTCGACCGGTTTTGAGCAGTTCTTC. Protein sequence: CASSTGFEQFF.

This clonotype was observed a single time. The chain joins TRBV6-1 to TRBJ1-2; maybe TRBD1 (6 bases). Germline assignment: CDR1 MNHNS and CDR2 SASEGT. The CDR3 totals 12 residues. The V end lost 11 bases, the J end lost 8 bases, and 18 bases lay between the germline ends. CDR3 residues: CAAHRDSKGYTF. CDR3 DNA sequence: TGTGCCGCGCACAGGGATTCAAAGGGCTACACCTTC.

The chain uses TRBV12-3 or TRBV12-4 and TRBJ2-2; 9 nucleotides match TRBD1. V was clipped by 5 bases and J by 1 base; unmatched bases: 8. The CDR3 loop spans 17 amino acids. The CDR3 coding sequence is TGTGCCAGCAGTACAACAGGGGGCGCGAGGAACACCGGGGAGCTGTTTTTT. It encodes CASSTTGGARNTGELFF.

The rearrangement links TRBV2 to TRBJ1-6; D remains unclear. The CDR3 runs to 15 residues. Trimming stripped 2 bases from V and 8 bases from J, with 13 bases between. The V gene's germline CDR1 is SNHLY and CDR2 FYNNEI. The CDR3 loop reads CASSERTTNYSPLHF. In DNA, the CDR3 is TGTGCCAGCAGTGAAAGGACCACGAACTATTCACCCCTCCACTTT.

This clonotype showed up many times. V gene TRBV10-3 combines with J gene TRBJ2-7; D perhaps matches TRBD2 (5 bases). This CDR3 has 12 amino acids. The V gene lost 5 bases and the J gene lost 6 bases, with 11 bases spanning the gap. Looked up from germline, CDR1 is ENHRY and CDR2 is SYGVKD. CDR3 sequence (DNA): TGTGCCATCAGTCCCGACCGGGGCGAGCAGTACTTC. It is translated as CAISPDRGEQYF.

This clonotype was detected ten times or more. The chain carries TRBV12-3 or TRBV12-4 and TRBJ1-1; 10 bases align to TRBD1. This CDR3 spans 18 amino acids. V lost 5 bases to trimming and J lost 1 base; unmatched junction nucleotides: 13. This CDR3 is CASSQGPGQGITNTEAFF. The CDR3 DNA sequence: TGTGCCAGCAGTCAAGGGCCGGGACAGGGGATCACGAACACTGAAGCTTTCTTT.